Shown below are 2 T cell receptor beta chains from a single sample sequenced in a study of vaccination and CD4 T cells after COVID-19. Oncomine TCR Beta short-read sequencing was applied to DNA from cultured CD4+ T cells. TCRdb re-derived calls from the PCR reads in MiXCR, one entry per CDR3 protein. The sample shows roughly 8,000 distinct CDR3 sequences, just over 70% of them seen only once. These TCRs are of unknown antigen specificity. Treatment indicated: approximately 11-day PBMC culture with coronavirus spike peptide pools or control peptides (ViraFEST assay). The sequenced material came from CD4+ T cells from blood, cultured in vitro. All receptors derive from a human donor who had recovered from COVID-19.

This clonotype was observed a handful of times. The CDR3 here is CASSYEGQANYGYTF. As DNA, the CDR3 is TGTGCCAGCAGTTACGAGGGACAGGCTAACTATGGCTACACCTTC. The chain combines TRBV6-5 with TRBJ1-2, with 8 bases aligning to TRBD1. Germline V CDR1 and CDR2: MNHEY, SVGAGI. The V gene end was trimmed by 2 bases and the J gene end by 0 bases; junction bases not matched to a gene: 2. There are 15 residues in the CDR3.

This rearrangement joins TRBV28 to TRBJ2-5; the D gene is possibly TRBD1 (6 bases). CDR1 is MDHEN and CDR2 is SYDVKM in the germline V gene. The CDR3 length is 15 residues. V shed 7 bases and J shed 1 base, with 16 bases lying between them. The CDR3 sequence: CASKWSGATQETQYF. CDR3 DNA sequence: TGTGCCAGCAAGTGGTCAGGGGCCACCCAAGAGACCCAGTACTTC.